The 29 T cell receptor beta chains in this list originate from one sample, sequenced in a study of blood T cell repertoires in COVID-19. Profiled with immunoSEQ multiplex PCR; TCRdb holds only in-frame clones, not every one. The table has more than 95,000 clones, about 92% seen once. Sequences were obtained from peripheral blood. The receptors originated from an elderly woman in a cohort sampled during active COVID-19.

J is TRBJ2-7 and V is TRBV4-1, with 7 bases aligning to TRBD2. The ends lost 0 bases at V and 0 bases at J; junction bases unmatched: 5. There are 16 residues in the CDR3. The germline V gene has CDR1 MGHRA and CDR2 YSYEKL. CDR3 nucleotide sequence: TGCGCCAGCAGCCAAGATACTAGCGCTAGCTCCTACGAGCAGTACTTC. This gives the protein CASSQDTSASSYEQYF.

The chain has TRBV19 and TRBJ2-1; D perhaps matches TRBD1 (5 bases). This CDR3 comprises 16 residues. The V end was cut by 7 bases, the J end by 8 bases, with 24 bases between. Germline V CDR1 and CDR2: LNHDA, SQIVND (reference sequence). Here the CDR3 reads CASTHVGRARGHEQFF. The CDR3 DNA reads as TGTGCCAGTACCCACGTGGGCAGGGCAAGGGGTCATGAGCAGTTCTTC.

This rearrangement joins TRBV9 to TRBJ2-5; 12 bases are shared with TRBD2. The CDR3 contains 15 residues. CDR1 is SGDLS and CDR2 is YYNGEE in the germline V gene. Unmatched junction bases numbered 4, after V lost 3 bases and J lost 4 bases. The chain's CDR3 is CASSETSGSGETQYF. The CDR3 bases are TGTGCCAGCAGCGAGACTAGCGGGAGTGGAGAGACCCAGTACTTC.

This chain uses TRBV5-1 with TRBJ2-1, with D tentatively TRBD1 (6 bases). V gave up 8 bases and J gave up 4 bases, with 13 bases separating them. Germline loops: CDR1 SGHRS, CDR2 YFSETQ. The CDR3 runs 13 residues. The CDR3 reads CASQGLLYNEQFF. The CDR3 DNA sequence: TGCGCCAGTCAGGGGCTGCTGTACAATGAGCAGTTCTTC.

The V and J genes are TRBV6-1 and TRBJ2-1; 8 nucleotides line up with TRBD2. Looked up from germline, CDR1 is MNHNS and CDR2 is SASEGT. This CDR3 is built from 15 residues. J was trimmed by 9 bases and V by 2 bases; bases with no gene match: 9. The chain's CDR3 is CASSEIPRGGSEQFF. The CDR3 nucleotides read TGTGCCAGCAGTGAAATCCCCCGGGGGGGCAGTGAGCAGTTCTTC.

V gene TRBV6-5 combines with J gene TRBJ2-3; 12 bases line up with TRBD2. V was pared by 7 bases and J by 4 bases, with 6 bases of the junction left unmatched. This CDR3 spans 15 amino acids. In germline, CDR1 is MNHEY, CDR2 SVGAGI. CDR3 sequence: CASTRTSGTSDTQYF. The CDR3 DNA reads as TGTGCCAGCACCCGGACTAGCGGGACCTCAGATACGCAGTATTTT.

This clone appeared a single time. The chain has TRBV5-4 and TRBJ2-3; TRBD2 might be the D (6 bases). V lost 1 base and J lost 4, with 10 bases in between. CDR1 and CDR2 from the germline V gene are SGHNT and YYREEE (reference sequence). CDR3 length: 14 amino acids. In DNA, the CDR3 is TGTGCCAGCAGCTTGACGGGGGTGTCAGATACGCAGTATTTT. It specifies CASSLTGVSDTQYF.

This clone was seen a few times. The CDR3 DNA reads TGTGCCAGTAGTCCAACCTGGGACACCACAGATGGCTACACCTTC. Encoded protein: CASSPTWDTTDGYTF. J is TRBJ1-2 and V is TRBV19; D perhaps matches TRBD1 (6 bases). Trimming took off 5 bases at V and 6 bases at J, with 19 bases between the two ends. CDR1 and CDR2 (germline): LNHDA, SQIVND (reference sequence). The CDR3 spans 15 residues.

This clone was counted only a few times. The chain recombines TRBV3-1 (or the pseudogene TRBV3-2) with TRBJ2-7, with D uncertain. CDR1 is LGHDT, CDR2 YNNKEL, per germline (reference sequence). This CDR3 has 12 amino acids. V shed 4 bases and J shed 12 bases, with 16 bases lying between them. The CDR3 nucleotides read TGTGCCAGCAGCCTCCTTCTGGGCGACATGTACTTC. Translated: CASSLLLGDMYF.

V and J are TRBV18 and TRBJ2-5; 7 bases fit TRBD2. J lost 5 bases, V lost 0 bases, and 0 bases had no gene match. The CDR3 is 13 amino acids. Germline CDR1 and CDR2: KGHSH and LQKENI. The CDR3 is CASSPPGGETQYF. CDR3 bases: TGTGCCAGCTCACCACCGGGAGGGGAGACCCAGTACTTC.

V gene TRBV5-4 combines with J gene TRBJ1-1, with TRBD1 as a possible D gene (6 bases). The V gene's germline CDR1 is SGHNT and CDR2 YYREEE (reference sequence). Trimming pared 1 base from V and 1 base from J, leaving 14 bases between. This CDR3 is built from 16 residues. Here the CDR3 reads CASSLLGATRNTEAFF. Written as DNA, the CDR3 is TGTGCCAGCAGCTTGCTGGGGGCCACTAGGAACACTGAAGCTTTCTTT.

The chain joins TRBV28 to TRBJ2-7; 7 bases fit TRBD1. CDR1 is MDHEN, CDR2 SYDVKM, per germline. J was trimmed by 6 bases and V by 6 bases; bases with no gene match: 14. This CDR3 is 15 amino acids long. The CDR3 DNA reads as TGTGCCAGCAGCAGACAGGGTCTCGCCGGTAGCGAGCAGTACTTC. Translation: CASSRQGLAGSEQYF.

The chain is built from TRBV5-1 and TRBJ1-1; TRBD1 might be the D (6 bases). V was cut by 2 bases and J by 4 bases, with 9 bases left in between. The germline CDR1 and CDR2 sequences are SGHRS and YFSETQ. CDR3 length: 13 residues. CDR3 residues: CASSFGGATEAFF. As DNA, the CDR3 is TGCGCCAGCAGCTTTGGGGGGGCCACTGAAGCTTTCTTT. The whole variable domain, remainder taken from reference TRBV5-1 and TRBJ1-1, is KAGVTQTPRYLIKTRGQQVTLSCSPISGHRSVSWYQQTPGQGLQFLFEYFSETQRNKGNFPGRFSGRQFSNSRSEMNVSTLELGDSALYLCASSFGGATEAFFGQGTRLTVV.

This chain links TRBV30 with TRBJ1-6, with a possible D match to TRBD1 (5 bases). There are 15 residues in the CDR3. CDR1 GTSNPN and CDR2 SVGIG come from the germline V gene (reference sequence). Deletions cut 0 bases from V and 10 bases from J, with 16 bases between. CDR3 in amino acids: CAWSVSPGLGSPLHF. Here the CDR3 DNA reads TGTGCCTGGAGTGTCTCCCCAGGGCTTGGATCACCCCTCCACTTT. Based on the CDR3 plus reference TRBV30 and TRBJ1-6, the full variable domain is SQTIHQWPATLVQPVGSPLSLECTVEGTSNPNLYWYRQAAGRGLQLLFYSVGIGQISSEVPQNLSASRPQDRQFILSSKKLLLSDSGFYLCAWSVSPGLGSPLHFGNGTRLTVT.

The V gene is TRBV19, the J gene TRBJ1-2, with TRBD1 as a possible D gene (6 bases). Germline V gene data show CDR1 as LNHDA and CDR2 as SQIVND (reference sequence). Deletions cut 5 bases from V and 0 bases from J, with 13 bases between. This CDR3 spans 15 amino acids. CDR3 DNA sequence: TGTGCCAGTAGTCCTCGACAGGTCACTAACTATGGCTACACCTTC. This codes for CASSPRQVTNYGYTF. The variable domain in full, with the rest retrieved from reference TRBV19 and TRBJ1-2, is DGGITQSPKYLFRKEGQNVTLSCEQNLNHDAMYWYRQDPGQGLRLIYYSQIVNDFQKGDIAEGYSVSREKKESFPLTVTSAQKNPTAFYLCASSPRQVTNYGYTFGSGTRLTVV.

This chain uses TRBV5-5 with TRBJ1-5; D gene ambiguous. The germline V gene encodes CDR1 SGHKS and CDR2 YYEKEE (reference sequence). This CDR3 has 15 amino acids. V dropped 4 bases and J dropped 6 bases, with 17 bases sitting between them. CDR3 sequence (DNA): TGTGCCAGCAGCCCGGAGGGCATGGCGGGTCAGCCCCAGCATTTT. Translating gives CASSPEGMAGQPQHF.

CDR3 coding DNA: TGTGCCAGCAGTGACAGGGCAGGAGTAACCTCTGGGGCCAACGTCCTGACTTTC. Encoded protein: CASSDRAGVTSGANVLTF. The chain employs TRBV27 and TRBJ2-6; 7 nucleotides match TRBD1. After removal of 5 bases from V and 0 bases from J, the junction contained 10 bases not matched to a gene. The length of the CDR3 is 18 residues. CDR1 is MNHEY, CDR2 SMNVEV, per germline (reference sequence).

The chain uses TRBV28 and TRBJ2-7, with a tentative D call TRBD1 (5 bases). Per germline, CDR1 MDHEN and CDR2 SYDVKM. V was clipped by 4 bases and J by 5 bases, with 12 bases between them. The CDR3 extends over 13 amino acids. CDR3 residues: CASSSLQDNEQYF. DNA of the CDR3: TGTGCCAGCAGTTCGTTACAGGATAACGAGCAGTACTTC.

The chain couples TRBV5-4 to TRBJ2-3; the match to TRBD1 covers 8 bases. Germline values: CDR1 SGHNT, CDR2 YYREEE (reference sequence). V lost 2 bases to trimming and J lost 1 base; unmatched junction nucleotides: 3. The CDR3 runs 15 residues. The CDR3 protein is CASSLPGQGTDTQYF. The CDR3 coding sequence is TGTGCCAGCAGCTTACCGGGACAGGGCACAGATACGCAGTATTTT. The full variable domain, rest sourced from reference TRBV5-4 and TRBJ2-3, is ETGVTQSPTHLIKTRGQQVTLRCSSQSGHNTVSWYQQALGQGPQFIFQYYREEENGRGNFPPRFSGLQFPNYSSELNVNALELDDSALYLCASSLPGQGTDTQYFGPGTRLTVL.

This sequence joins TRBV24-1 and TRBJ1-3; D unclear. Germline values: CDR1 KGHDR, CDR2 SFDVKD. Trimming cost V 5 bases and J 4 bases, with 5 bases left between them. There are 12 residues in the CDR3. The CDR3 DNA sequence: TGTGCCACCAGTGGGGAGGGAAACACCATATATTTT. Protein: CATSGEGNTIYF.

A few counts support this clone. The gene calls are TRBV18 and TRBJ2-2, with D maybe TRBD1 (6 bases). With 3 bases removed from V and 3 bases from J, the gap between germline ends came to 11 bases. CDR3 length: 15 residues. Germline V gives CDR1 KGHSH, CDR2 LQKENI. The chain's CDR3 is CASSPNRVDTGELFF. CDR3 bases: TGTGCCAGCTCACCCAACAGGGTCGACACCGGGGAGCTGTTTTTT.

The chain has TRBV4-2 and TRBJ1-5; D uncertain. V lost 0 bases and J 5 bases, leaving 17 bases between the germline ends. The germline gives CDR1 LGHNA, CDR2 YNFKEQ. The CDR3 is 17 amino acids. The CDR3 sequence is CASSQEYVRGSYQPQHF. The CDR3 DNA follows: TGTGCCAGCAGCCAAGAGTACGTAAGAGGTAGTTATCAGCCCCAGCATTTT.

The chain uses TRBV5-6 and TRBJ1-3; weak D call: TRBD1 (6 bases). CDR3 length equals 18 residues. The V end lost 4 bases, the J end lost 0 bases, and 20 bases lay between the germline ends. Germline CDR1 SGHDT, CDR2 YYEEEE. As DNA, the CDR3 is TGTGCCAGCAGCCTCCTCGAGCGGGGGCCTTACTCTGGAAACACCATATATTTT. Its protein product is CASSLLERGPYSGNTIYF. Full variable domain (rest looked up from reference TRBV5-6 and TRBJ1-3): DAGVTQSPTHLIKTRGQQVTLRCSPKSGHDTVSWYQQALGQGPQFIFQYYEEEERQRGNFPDRFSGHQFPNYSSELNVNALLLGDSALYLCASSLLERGPYSGNTIYFGEGSWLTVV.

The chain employs TRBV24-1 and TRBJ2-1, with 13 nucleotides matching TRBD2. The germline CDR1 and CDR2 sequences are KGHDR and SFDVKD. V shed 4 bases and J 9 bases; nucleotides not matched to a gene: 11. The CDR3 totals 17 residues. CDR3 amino acids: CATSESGLAGVRLEQFF. In DNA, the CDR3 is TGTGCCACCAGTGAATCCGGACTAGCGGGAGTCCGTCTTGAGCAGTTCTTC.

The chain employs TRBV3-1 (or the pseudogene TRBV3-2) and TRBJ2-5; TRBD2 is a possible D gene (6 bases). The CDR3 covers 14 residues. CDR1 is LGHDT, CDR2 YNNKEL, per germline (reference sequence). V was pared by 3 bases and J by 5 bases, with 13 bases between. CDR3 sequence: CASSQLGGRETQYF. The CDR3, as DNA: TGTGCCAGCAGCCAGTTGGGGGGAAGGGAGACCCAGTACTTC.

There are a few counts of this clone. The chain combines TRBV19 with TRBJ1-5, with 8 bases identical to TRBD1. Germline V gene sequence: CDR1 LNHDA, CDR2 SQIVND (reference sequence). V was clipped by 5 bases and J by 2 bases; unmatched bases: 8. The CDR3 has 16 amino acids. CDR3 sequence: CASSPLDRGGNQPQHF. As DNA, the CDR3 is TGTGCCAGTAGTCCCCTTGACAGGGGAGGCAATCAGCCCCAGCATTTT.

This clone was picked up one time. This sequence joins TRBV18 and TRBJ1-4, with 9 nucleotides matching TRBD1. Germline CDR1 and CDR2: KGHSH and LQKENI. V gave up 4 bases and J gave up 0 bases; unmatched junction bases: 9. The CDR3 is 18 amino acids. As DNA, the CDR3 is TGTGCCAGCTCACGACAGGGGGGTACAATCACAACTAATGAAAAACTGTTTTTT. Its translation is CASSRQGGTITTNEKLFF.

The chain couples TRBV27 to TRBJ2-7; 9 bases fit TRBD1. The germline V gene encodes CDR1 MNHEY and CDR2 SMNVEV (reference sequence). The CDR3 is made up of 14 amino acids. Trimming removed 6 bases from V and 5 bases from J; junction bases left unmatched: 8. The CDR3 region has the DNA TGTGCCAGCAGGGCCGACAGGGGGATCAACGAGCAGTACTTC. Its translation: CASRADRGINEQYF.

The chain is built from TRBV29-1 and TRBJ1-2; 10 positions match TRBD1. Germline CDR1 and CDR2: SQVTM and ANQGSEA. The CDR3 contains 17 residues. V lost 1 base and J lost 1; bases outside the gene matches: 9. CDR3 in DNA: TGCAGCGTTGAAGGACTGAGACAGGGGGCGAATAACTATGGCTACACCTTC. The encoded protein is CSVEGLRQGANNYGYTF.